These T cell receptor beta chains were read from a single sample in a study of blood T cell repertoires in COVID-19. The table came from immunoSEQ multiplex PCR; TCRdb's copy has only in-frame clones and leaves some out. The sample shows approximately 200,000 clones, roughly 80% of them seen only once. The material sequenced was peripheral blood. These TCRs come from an elderly woman with acute or convalescent COVID-19. CDR3s include the opening cysteine and the closing phenylalanine or tryptophan. D genes are given only for firm matches. Clone size is shown for a subset of rows, as once, few, many or a class of expanded clone.

V gene,clone size,D gene,J gene,CDR3 protein,CDR3 DNA
TRBV3-1/TRBV3-2,.,.,TRBJ2-1,CASSQDRTLEQFF,TGTGCCAGCAGCCAAGATAGGACTCTCGAGCAGTTCTTC
TRBV2,.,.,TRBJ2-3,CASTRDFGRSDTQYF,TGTGCCAGCACCCGGGACTTCGGGCGCTCAGATACGCAGTATTTT
TRBV9,few,.,TRBJ2-3,CASSVRDITDTQYF,TGTGCCAGCAGCGTGAGGGACATCACAGATACGCAGTATTTT
TRBV11-2,.,.,TRBJ2-7,CASSLDAGVWYEQYF,TGTGCCAGCAGCTTAGACGCAGGGGTTTGGTACGAGCAGTACTTC
TRBV7-2,.,.,TRBJ1-1,CASSGRVQNTEAFF,TGTGCCAGCAGCGGCAGGGTACAGAACACTGAAGCTTTCTTT
TRBV2,once,TRBD1,TRBJ2-3,CASSAKGATYTDTQYF,TGTGCCAGCAGTGCCAAGGGGGCAACGTACACAGATACGCAGTATTTT
TRBV18,.,.,TRBJ2-5,CASSPPMGAETQYF,TGTGCCAGCTCACCACCTATGGGCGCGGAGACCCAGTACTTC
TRBV7-2,once,.,TRBJ2-7,CASRGSSYEQYF,TGTGCCAGCAGAGGGAGTTCCTACGAGCAGTACTTC
TRBV20-1,.,.,TRBJ2-5,CSLARETQYF,TGCAGCCTAGCGCGTGAGACCCAGTACTTC
TRBV19,.,.,TRBJ2-7,CASSPRSGDSGSYEQYF,TGTGCCAGTAGTCCCCGGAGCGGAGATTCTGGCTCCTACGAGCAGTACTTC
TRBV28,once,TRBD2,TRBJ2-1,CASSLSLAGIHEQFF,TGTGCCAGCAGTTTATCCTTAGCGGGAATACATGAGCAGTTCTTC
TRBV11-2,few,.,TRBJ1-2,CASSPGRGSNYGYTF,TGTGCCAGCAGCCCTGGACGGGGTTCTAACTATGGCTACACCTTC
TRBV29-1,few,.,TRBJ2-7,CSVSPTSGYEQYF,TGCAGCGTTTCTCCGACATCCGGCTACGAGCAGTACTTC
TRBV9,.,.,TRBJ1-5,CASSATAGGNQPQHF,TGTGCCAGCAGTGCAACCGCGGGTGGCAATCAGCCCCAGCATTTT
TRBV7-3,once,TRBD2,TRBJ2-2,CASSPTVSGAVNTGELFF,TGTGCCAGCAGCCCAACGGTTAGCGGGGCCGTGAACACCGGGGAGCTGTTTTTT
TRBV3-1/TRBV3-2,few,TRBD2,TRBJ2-3,CASSHLGLAQDTQYF,TGTGCCAGCAGCCACCTTGGACTAGCGCAAGATACGCAGTATTTT
TRBV12-3/TRBV12-4,.,.,TRBJ1-4,CASSLGPGLRLFF,TGTGCCAGCAGTTTAGGACCAGGGCTACGACTGTTTTTT
TRBV6-5,.,TRBD1,TRBJ1-5,CASSSGQGAVQPQHF,TGTGCCAGCAGCTCCGGACAGGGGGCAGTTCAGCCCCAGCATTTT
TRBV28,.,TRBD1,TRBJ1-2,CASSRDRGRGYTF,TGTGCCAGCAGTCGGGACAGGGGGCGAGGCTACACCTTC
TRBV6-1,.,TRBD1,TRBJ2-4,CASSESGTVRNIQYF,TGTGCCAGCAGTGAATCTGGGACAGTCAGGAACATTCAGTACTTC
TRBV4-3,.,TRBD2,TRBJ2-3,CASSQSGLAGGRDTQYF,TGCGCCAGCAGCCAAAGTGGGCTAGCGGGGGGGCGAGATACGCAGTATTTT
TRBV11-1,.,TRBD1,TRBJ2-7,CASSIIGQDYEQYF,TGTGCCAGCAGCATTATAGGACAGGACTACGAGCAGTACTTC
TRBV11-3,.,TRBD2,TRBJ2-3,CASSLDSGTRDTQYF,TGTGCCAGCAGCTTAGACTCCGGGACTAGGGATACGCAGTATTTT
TRBV30,many,.,TRBJ2-1,CACGAYNEQFF,TGTGCCTGCGGGGCCTACAATGAGCAGTTCTTC
TRBV5-1,.,TRBD2,TRBJ2-5,CASSSGLAQETQYF,TGCGCCAGCAGCTCTGGACTAGCCCAAGAGACCCAGTACTTC
TRBV19,.,TRBD2,TRBJ2-5,CASSTGLAGEETQYF,TGTGCCAGTAGTACCGGACTAGCGGGAGAAGAGACCCAGTACTTC
TRBV6-2/TRBV6-3,.,TRBD2,TRBJ2-3,CASSPRLAGASTDTQYF,TGTGCCAGCAGTCCCCGACTAGCGGGGGCCTCCACAGATACGCAGTATTTT
TRBV29-1,.,TRBD2,TRBJ2-3,CSAVSGDSTDTQYF,TGCAGCGCCGTTAGCGGGGATTCGACAGATACGCAGTATTTT
TRBV29-1,few,TRBD1,TRBJ1-2,CSGTGGNYGYTF,TGCAGCGGGACAGGGGGGAACTATGGCTACACCTTC
TRBV19,.,.,TRBJ1-6,CASSPRNRNSPLHF,TGTGCCAGTAGTCCTCGGAACAGAAATTCACCCCTCCACTTT
TRBV4-1,once,TRBD2,TRBJ2-7,CASSQDPSGSSYEQYF,TGCGCCAGCAGCCAAGATCCCAGCGGGAGCTCCTACGAGCAGTACTTC
TRBV3-1/TRBV3-2,.,TRBD2,TRBJ2-1,CASSQPSSGRAGNEQFF,TGTGCCAGCAGCCAACCAAGTAGCGGGAGGGCCGGCAATGAGCAGTTCTTC
TRBV18,.,.,TRBJ1-1,CASSLSQDTEAFF,TGTGCCAGCTCACTGTCACAGGACACTGAAGCTTTCTTT
TRBV7-2,.,TRBD2,TRBJ2-3,CASSLASGGDTDTQYF,TGTGCCAGCAGCTTAGCTAGCGGGGGGGACACCGATACGCAGTATTTT
TRBV2,.,TRBD1,TRBJ1-1,CASSPYRGFAEAFF,TGTGCCAGCAGCCCGTACAGGGGGTTTGCTGAAGCTTTCTTT
TRBV30,.,TRBD1,TRBJ2-2,CAWHDRDGELFF,TGTGCCTGGCATGACAGGGACGGGGAGCTGTTTTTT
TRBV19,.,.,TRBJ2-3,CASSIVGGSTDTQYF,TGTGCCAGTAGTATCGTTGGCGGGAGCACAGATACGCAGTATTTT
TRBV12-3/TRBV12-4,.,.,TRBJ2-7,CASSFSGAYEQYF,TGTGCCAGCAGTTTCTCGGGAGCTTACGAGCAGTACTTC
TRBV7-2,few,TRBD2,TRBJ2-3,CASSLVAGADTQYF,TGTGCCAGCAGCTTAGTAGCGGGGGCAGATACGCAGTATTTT
TRBV7-6,.,TRBD2,TRBJ2-7,CASSFLPLIGTRSYEQYF,TGTGCCAGCAGCTTTCTCCCGCTCATTGGGACTAGGTCCTACGAGCAGTACTTC
TRBV7-9,.,.,TRBJ2-2,CASIPWWETNTGELFF,TGTGCCAGCATCCCTTGGTGGGAGACGAACACCGGGGAGCTGTTTTTT
TRBV7-9,.,.,TRBJ1-2,CASSLWGTDKGGYTF,TGTGCCAGCAGCTTATGGGGGACTGACAAGGGAGGCTACACCTTC